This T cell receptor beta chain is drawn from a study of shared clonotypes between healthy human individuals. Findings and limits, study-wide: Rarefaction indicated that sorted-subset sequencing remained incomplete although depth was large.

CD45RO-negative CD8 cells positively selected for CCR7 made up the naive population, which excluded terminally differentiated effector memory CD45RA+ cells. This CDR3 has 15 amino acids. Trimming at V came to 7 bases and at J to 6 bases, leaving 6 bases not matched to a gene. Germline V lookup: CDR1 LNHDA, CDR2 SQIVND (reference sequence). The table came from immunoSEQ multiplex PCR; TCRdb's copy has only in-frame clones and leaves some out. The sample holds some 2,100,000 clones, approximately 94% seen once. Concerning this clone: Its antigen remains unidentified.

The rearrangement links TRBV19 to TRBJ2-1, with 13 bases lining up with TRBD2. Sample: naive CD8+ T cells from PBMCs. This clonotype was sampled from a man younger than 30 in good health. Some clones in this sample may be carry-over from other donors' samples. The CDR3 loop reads CASTPGLAGTNEQFF. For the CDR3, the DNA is TGTGCCAGTACCCCGGGACTAGCGGGAACCAATGAGCAGTTCTTC. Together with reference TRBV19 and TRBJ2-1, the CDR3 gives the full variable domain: DGGITQSPKYLFRKEGQNVTLSCEQNLNHDAMYWYRQDPGQGLRLIYYSQIVNDFQKGDIAEGYSVSREKKESFPLTVTSAQKNPTAFYLCASTPGLAGTNEQFFGPGTRLTVL.